These T cell receptor beta chains were read from a single sample in a study of cytomegalovirus exposure and HLA in healthy donors. Method: immunoSEQ multiplex PCR; TCRdb's copy keeps in-frame clones and lacks some. Of approximately 170,000 clones listed, about 89% are singletons. What was sequenced was PBMCs. Every receptor here comes from a woman younger than 35 in good health and CMV-seropositive. The CDR3 runs from the conserved cysteine through the conserved F or W. Each record gives: J gene, clone size, D gene, V gene, CDR3 protein, CDR3 DNA. D genes are given only for firm matches. Rows may omit the clone size; those that give it use once, few, many or a size class.

j_call: TRBJ1-2
clone_size: NA
d_call: TRBD1
v_call: TRBV27
cdr3_aa: CASSLGRTGNYGYTF
cdr3_nt: TGTGCCAGCAGTTTAGGCCGGACAGGGAACTATGGCTACACCTTC

j_call: TRBJ1-5
clone_size: NA
d_call: NA
v_call: TRBV2
cdr3_aa: CASGEGGLKPQHF
cdr3_nt: TGTGCCAGCGGCGAGGGGGGGCTAAAGCCCCAGCATTTT

j_call: TRBJ2-7
clone_size: once
d_call: NA
v_call: TRBV10-2
cdr3_aa: CASSESPVYEQYF
cdr3_nt: TGCGCCAGCAGTGAGTCGCCAGTTTACGAGCAGTACTTC

j_call: TRBJ2-7
clone_size: NA
d_call: NA
v_call: TRBV5-3
cdr3_aa: CASSNYEQYF
cdr3_nt: TGTGCCAGTTCCAACTACGAGCAGTACTTC

j_call: TRBJ2-1
clone_size: NA
d_call: TRBD2
v_call: TRBV4-2
cdr3_aa: CASSQDPSSGGANEQFF
cdr3_nt: TGTGCCAGCAGCCAAGATCCGTCTAGCGGGGGGGCCAATGAGCAGTTCTTC

j_call: TRBJ1-1
clone_size: NA
d_call: NA
v_call: TRBV29-1
cdr3_aa: CSAEGGTVNTEAFF
cdr3_nt: TGCAGCGCCGAGGGGGGGACGGTGAACACTGAAGCTTTCTTT

j_call: TRBJ2-3
clone_size: NA
d_call: TRBD2
v_call: TRBV5-1
cdr3_aa: CASSSTGLAGGVTDTQYF
cdr3_nt: TGCGCCAGCAGCTCAACGGGACTAGCGGGAGGCGTAACAGATACGCAGTATTTT

j_call: TRBJ2-3
clone_size: NA
d_call: TRBD1
v_call: TRBV2
cdr3_aa: CASRGGTGVRRPGTDTQYF
cdr3_nt: TGTGCCAGCAGGGGGGGGACAGGGGTGCGGAGGCCAGGCACAGATACGCAGTATTTT

j_call: TRBJ1-1
clone_size: NA
d_call: NA
v_call: TRBV27
cdr3_aa: CASSLGGSAFF
cdr3_nt: TGTGCCAGCAGTTTAGGGGGGTCGGCTTTCTTT

j_call: TRBJ1-2
clone_size: NA
d_call: TRBD1
v_call: TRBV5-1
cdr3_aa: CASSSDRGRPYGYTF
cdr3_nt: TGCGCCAGCAGCTCGGACAGGGGAAGGCCTTATGGCTACACCTTC

j_call: TRBJ1-2
clone_size: few
d_call: NA
v_call: TRBV18
cdr3_aa: CASSPGTPEVGGYTF
cdr3_nt: TGTGCCAGCTCACCCGGGACACCCGAAGTGGGGGGCTACACCTTC

j_call: TRBJ2-2
clone_size: NA
d_call: NA
v_call: TRBV6-5
cdr3_aa: CASSYLSRNTGELFF
cdr3_nt: TGTGCCAGCAGTTACCTCTCCAGAAACACCGGGGAGCTGTTTTTT

j_call: TRBJ1-2
clone_size: NA
d_call: NA
v_call: TRBV6-5
cdr3_aa: CASRRNRANYGYTF
cdr3_nt: TGTGCCAGCAGGAGAAACAGGGCTAACTATGGCTACACCTTC

j_call: TRBJ1-1
clone_size: once
d_call: TRBD1
v_call: TRBV6-6
cdr3_aa: CASSSKWTGGHTEAFF
cdr3_nt: TGTGCCAGCAGTTCCAAATGGACAGGGGGGCACACTGAAGCTTTCTTT

j_call: TRBJ2-2
clone_size: NA
d_call: TRBD2
v_call: TRBV11-2
cdr3_aa: CASSFGTSITGELFF
cdr3_nt: TGTGCCAGCAGCTTCGGGACTAGCATAACCGGGGAGCTGTTTTTT